Below, one T cell receptor beta chain is given with its context. Its matching antigen is unknown. Just one base apart from a much larger clone, this may be a read error. The data were taken from a study of read filtering for tumor transcriptome and immune sequencing. Across the whole study: About 8 patients were R-ISS I, about 16 were R-ISS II, about seven were R-ISS III.

The CDR3 has 17 amino acids. The V end lost 2 bases, the J end lost 2 bases, and 16 bases lay between the germline ends. This library used about 360 ng RNA and molecular barcoded adaptors spanning alpha/delta and beta/gamma chains. A single record per CDR3 protein comes from TCRdb applying MiXCR to the reads. Of about 38,000 distinct CDR3 sequences listed, about an eighth are singletons. Broader study findings: The CD138-negative fraction was mixed bone marrow immune cells, not pure T cells. Compared with RNA-seq, IR-seq gave much higher clonotype depth and reliability.

The gene calls are TRBV5-7 and TRBJ2-2, with D possibly TRBD2 on 5 matching bases. TRBV5-7 is noted as an ORF with a role that remains uncertain. This TCR derives from a donor at least 40 years old with multiple myeloma. Sequenced sample: a population of CD138-negative cells sorted from bone marrow. The CDR3 loop reads CASSLRQAEGNTGELFF. CDR3 bases: TGTGCCAGCAGCTTACGCCAGGCCGAGGGAAACACCGGGGAGCTGTTTTTT.